These T cell receptor beta chains were read from a single sample in a study of T cell responses to AZD1222 COVID-19 vaccine. The protocol was immunoSEQ multiplex PCR, while the TCRdb copy is restricted to in-frame clones and leaves out a portion. The data show 150,000 to 200,000 clones, 90% seen once. The sequenced sample was peripheral blood, obtained on day 0 of AZD1222 vaccination. These receptors originate from an adult in good health. Both conserved end residues are part of each CDR3.

v_gene,CDR3aa
TRBV19,CASRGPYRDGNTEAFF
TRBV19,CASSIIQGGSYEQYF
TRBV6-2/TRBV6-3,CASIPGGGINTGELFF
TRBV6-2/TRBV6-3,CASSRGQPQHF
TRBV6-1,CASSEAGTGVFEQYF
TRBV5-1,CASSPDGYSGANVLTF
TRBV5-1,CASSLLGDSYNEQFF
TRBV6-5,CASRIGTNTIYF
TRBV6-5,CASSWDRGNTEAFF
TRBV7-9,CASSRGQGLVPLHF
TRBV6-4,CASSVTSGAYEQYF
TRBV5-1,CASSLGAGDEKLFF
TRBV9,CASGTGQAIQETQYF
TRBV6-5,CASSYSRDGYEQYF
TRBV28,CAAMIPDRLKLTEAFF
TRBV7-9,CASSPTTLGARTEAFF
TRBV28,CASSSPGTPDEKLFF
TRBV3-1/TRBV3-2,CASSHAVASYEQYF
TRBV28,CASMRFYEQFF
TRBV3-1/TRBV3-2,CASSRSGAHFYEQYF
TRBV6-2/TRBV6-3,CASSYIRRLAGERGGQETQYF
TRBV6-2/TRBV6-3,CASSYGGDGPYEQYF
TRBV4-3,CASSQAETGVGGELFF
TRBV24-1,CATSDRGHGGLGEQYF
TRBV5-4,CASSTGPIGNTIYF
TRBV24-1,CATTGGVNTGELFF
TRBV2,CAIQAELTDTQYF
TRBV18,CASSRPGANTGELFF
TRBV19,CASSSGQRFYEQYF
TRBV5-6,CASSLGVGYTF
TRBV5-1,CASSPTGSNNSPLHF
TRBV6-2/TRBV6-3,CASSYSGSDQPQHF
TRBV11-2,CASSLATSSGAGRTYEQYF
TRBV19,CASSPGQDSYEQYF
TRBV28,CASSPLGENTEAFF
TRBV20-1,CSASGGAGQPQHF
TRBV2,CASSVEVGPYNEQFF
TRBV10-1,CASSDPGQGKFTQYF
TRBV28,CASLSGSRHEQFF
TRBV24-1,CATSVLSRSEQFF
TRBV6-5,CATTDPYEQYF
TRBV28,CASRQRSTYEQYF
TRBV19,CASSTTSGLFNEQFF
TRBV19,CAISEGAKQPQHF
TRBV7-2,CASSDNRGQGNSPLHF
TRBV12-3/TRBV12-4,CASSLALYEQYF
TRBV3-1/TRBV3-2,CASSQSPGSPLHF
TRBV2,CASSEQVDTQYF
TRBV7-2,CASSLTASSYNEQFF
TRBV27,CASSPTGTVNQPQHF
TRBV4-1,CASSQDPDSEQFF
TRBV19,CASSILGQGSEKLFF
TRBV27,CASSPVGKESQPQHF
TRBV7-9,CASIRSWGQGTDTQYF
TRBV2,CASSLREVFEQYF
TRBV19,CASSNPYTEAFF
TRBV4-3,CASSQDAGRWGYTF
TRBV5-1,CASSLMIGRKPSYEQYF
TRBV28,CASSSGGTGMYEQYF
TRBV5-1,CASSSTGGASYNSPLHF